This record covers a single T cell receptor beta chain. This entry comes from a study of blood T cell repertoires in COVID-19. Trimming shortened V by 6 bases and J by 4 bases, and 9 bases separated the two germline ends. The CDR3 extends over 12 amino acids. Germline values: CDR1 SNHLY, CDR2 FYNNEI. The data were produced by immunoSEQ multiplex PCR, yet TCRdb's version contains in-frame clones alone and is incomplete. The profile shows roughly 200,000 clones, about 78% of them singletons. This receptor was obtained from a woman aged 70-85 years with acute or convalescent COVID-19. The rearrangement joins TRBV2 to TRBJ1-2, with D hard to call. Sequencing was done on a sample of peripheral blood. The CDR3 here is CASRWQVYGYTF. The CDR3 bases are TGTGCCAGCAGGTGGCAGGTCTATGGCTACACCTTC.